This record looks at one T cell receptor beta chain sequence and its context. Its antigen specificity is not known. No much larger clone is present one base from it, and per-base qualities are unavailable. This specimen's time point label, per the study, means: baseline before first vaccination. The vaccinee samples were drawn from two UK trials, COV001 and COV002, one of which was a single-blind randomized controlled phase 2/3 trial testing AZD1222 (ChAdOx1 nCoV-19) in healthy adults. Trial participant PBMC samples were collected at day 0 and day 28 after the second dose for TCRbeta chain sequencing. The CDR3 regions of human TCRbeta chains were analyzed by immunosequencing. As for the original processing: Repertoire TCRs were matched against a reference library of SARS-CoV-2-specific TCRs generated with the MIRA antigen-specificity platform. Breadth was defined as the fraction of unique TCRs that were SARS-CoV-2-associated, and depth was defined as the fraction of total T cells that were SARS-CoV-2-associated. Each spike-specific TCR was assigned to its reactive spike region and to a CD4 or CD8 class using the MIRA data. Log10-transformed breadth and depth values were compared by one-way ANOVA with Sidak's multiple comparisons tests. The source is immuneACCESS, and TCRdb retained only in-frame sequences with V and J called. Part of the clones is not carried over; for the studies checked, unresolved V genes explain less than half of this, and the remainder is unexplained. The V and J calls and clone size come from that table; D and trimming were worked out from the DNA. The sample data list approximately 80,000 clones, and approximately 90% of these were observed just once. Roughly a quarter of the sample comes from the top ten.

This sample is part of a study of T cell responses to AZD1222 COVID-19 vaccine (dated by TCRdb to the early 2020s). For the study in its entirety: AZD1222 recipients given second doses at about 4 weeks or at about 12 weeks were pooled, since spike-specific TCR depth and breadth were not found to differ between the two schedules. Trial participants were enrolled by age into subgroups of 18-55, 56-69 and 70-plus years, and around 150, 28 and 57 TCR-sequenced participants, respectively, were included in these subgroups. A total of around 240 trial participants underwent TCR sequencing, of whom 207 had received two doses of AZD1222 and about 25 had received two doses of the MenACWY control vaccine. Study-wide findings and limitations: Because no day 14 peak-response samples were available, repertoires were characterized only after the peak T cell response. Participants were mostly white British, with more females than males. The authors suggested clonal diversity may have been underestimated. Vaccine-associated CD4 TCRs spanned the whole spike protein, with dominant responses in regions 160-218 and 743-854. In the small 56-69-year group, the increase in depth fell short of significance, most likely because of low power. Conclusions about previously exposed vaccinees are limited, since just 6 or 7 AZD1222 recipients were seropositive for SARS-CoV-2 at baseline. Reportedly, close to half of the unique spike-specific TCRs recognized epitopes lying outside the regions that are mutated in the B.1.351 and B.1.1.7 variants. After two AZD1222 doses, spike-specific TCR breadth and depth were significantly higher than at day 0 and than in MenACWY recipients.

Trimming costs V 0 bases and J 4 bases, and their ends lie 10 bases apart. The CDR3 covers 15 residues, taking in both the cysteine and the phenylalanine. Only the CDR3 part of the read is kept: 45 bases, read in frame from the first base. Reading the germline V gene gives CDR1 SGHTA and CDR2 FQGNSA. This receptor was taken from an adult in good health. This chain is built from TRBV7-2 and TRBJ1-3; perhaps TRBD1 is the D gene, with 5 bases matching. Material: peripheral blood, obtained on day 0 of AZD1222 vaccination. The CDR3: CASSLARGTGNTIYF. The nucleotide sequence reads as follows: TGTGCCAGCAGCTTAGCGCGAGGGACGGGAAACACCATATATTTT.